This is a list of T cell receptor beta chains from one sample in a study of T cell clonotyping in hematopoietic cell transplantation. Libraries were prepared by immunoSEQ multiplex PCR; TCRdb keeps only in-frame clonotypes and omits some of them. The data hold about 10,000 clones, with around 86% observed a single time. The sequences come from peripheral blood mononuclear cells, collected before stem cell transplant. These receptors all come from a woman between 50 and 59 years old with chronic myeloid leukemia. Some clones in this sample may be carry-over from other donors' samples. CDR3s include the opening cysteine and the closing phenylalanine or tryptophan. D genes are given only for firm matches. A clone size is listed for some rows: how often the clone was seen (once, few, many), or a class if it is expanded.

abundance	j_gene	v_gene	d_gene	CDR3nt	CDR3aa
.	TRBJ2-1	TRBV29-1	TRBD2	TGCAGCGTTGGTCCGGGAGGACATGAGCAGTTCTTC	CSVGPGGHEQFF
.	TRBJ2-5	TRBV11-2	.	TGTGCCAGCAGCTTAGGATCCCGGGGGCGCGGGGAGACCCAGTACTTC	CASSLGSRGRGETQYF
.	TRBJ2-2	TRBV4-1	.	TGCGCCAGCAGCCAAGAGCCAGGGGCCCTCACCGGGGAGCTGTTTTTT	CASSQEPGALTGELFF
.	TRBJ2-1	TRBV2	.	TGTGCCAGCTCTCTGGGCCGTTACAATGAGCAGTTCTTC	CASSLGRYNEQFF
.	TRBJ2-2	TRBV28	TRBD2	TGTGCCAGCAGTCCTTTACCGGGACTAGCGGGAGGTGGGGAGCTGTTTTTT	CASSPLPGLAGGGELFF
.	TRBJ1-4	TRBV6-5	TRBD1	TGTGCCAGCAGGCCCTCCGGGACAGGAGGAGAAAAACTGTTTTTT	CASRPSGTGGEKLFF
once	TRBJ1-2	TRBV28	.	TGTGCCAGCAGCAACGTCAGGTATTCCTATGGCTACACCTTC	CASSNVRYSYGYTF
few	TRBJ1-1	TRBV7-3	TRBD1	TGTGCCAGCAGCCGGGACAGAAACACTGAAGCTTTCTTT	CASSRDRNTEAFF
.	TRBJ2-5	TRBV5-8	TRBD2	TGTGCCAGCAGCTTGGGAATGGCGGGAGCGGTAGAGACCCAGTACTTC	CASSLGMAGAVETQYF
.	TRBJ2-1	TRBV4-3	TRBD2	TGCGCCAGCAGCCAAGCGGGAGGCTCCTACAATGAGCAGTTCTTC	CASSQAGGSYNEQFF
.	TRBJ1-1	TRBV19	.	TGTGCCAGTATCTTTACCGGCGGGAACACTGAAGCTTTCTTT	CASIFTGGNTEAFF
.	TRBJ2-1	TRBV5-6	.	TGTGCCAGCAGCTTGACAGGGGACTCCGGTGAGCAGTTCTTC	CASSLTGDSGEQFF
once	TRBJ2-7	TRBV27	TRBD1	TGTGCCAGCCAACTCACCGGGACAGGGGACGGCGAGCAGTACTTC	CASQLTGTGDGEQYF
.	TRBJ2-3	TRBV21-1	.	TGTGCCAGCACTACCGGGACCGCGAGCACAGATACGCAGTATTTT	CASTTGTASTDTQYF
.	TRBJ2-7	TRBV5-4	TRBD1	TGTGCCAGCAGCTTGGGACAGGGATCAGACGAGCAGTACTTC	CASSLGQGSDEQYF
.	TRBJ1-5	TRBV30	TRBD1	TGTGCCTACGGGACAGGACGGAATTTACGGGATCAGCCCCAGCATTTT	CAYGTGRNLRDQPQHF
.	TRBJ1-5	TRBV19	TRBD1	TGTGCCAGTATCCCCGGACAGGGAGGACAGCCCCAGCATTTT	CASIPGQGGQPQHF
.	TRBJ1-3	TRBV30	.	TGTGCCGGGACTGATCTCTCTGGAAACACCATATATTTT	CAGTDLSGNTIYF
.	TRBJ2-3	TRBV5-4	TRBD2	TGTGCCAGCAGCTTGGGCGGGAGATCCCCAGATACGCAGTATTTT	CASSLGGRSPDTQYF
.	TRBJ2-6	TRBV10-2	.	TGCGCCAGCAGTCCGGCAGGTGGGGCCAACGTCCTGACTTTC	CASSPAGGANVLTF
.	TRBJ2-3	TRBV30	TRBD2	TGTGCTTTCCGGCGGGGGGGAGCCACAGATACGCAGTATTTT	CAFRRGGATDTQYF
.	TRBJ2-2	TRBV5-6	TRBD1	TGTGCCAGCAACACAGGGGCCACCGGGGAGCTGTTTTTT	CASNTGATGELFF